This T cell receptor (beta chain) was found in a study of T cells in Graves' hyperthyroidism and ophthalmopathy. Worth noting for this clonotype: The target antigen is unknown.

Among the patients, aged 18 to 65, hyperthyroidism was newly diagnosed and had lasted under 2 months. Study outcomes and limitations: Ophthalmopathy got predicted by the model a median about 6.5 months before its onset.

What was amplified from RNA transcripts were TCR beta CDR3 regions. First-round RT-PCR of the TCR CDR3 relied on the HTBI primer set. TCRdb passed the multiplex PCR reads through MiXCR, listing each CDR3 protein once. The sample contains about 210,000 distinct CDR3 sequences, 17% of which appear only once. Germline V gives CDR1 SNHLY, CDR2 FYNNEI. The CDR3 sequence is 13 residues long. Losses at the gene ends were 5 bases for V and 5 bases for J; bases not matched to a gene: 3. This chain connects TRBV2 to TRBJ1-2; 9 bases align to TRBD1. This receptor was identified in a man in his fifties with Graves' hyperthyroidism. The sequenced material came from blood. CDR3 coding DNA: TGTGCCAGCAGTCGACAGGGGGGATATGGCTACACCTTC. Translating gives CASSRQGGYGYTF.